This entry lists 19 T cell receptor beta chains sequenced from one sample in a study of human T cells and chemical hapten exposure. The time point denotes: patch test 1, 2 weeks after DPC sensitization. Treatment noted: therapeutic diphenylcyclopropenone sensitization with weekly scalp DPC. MiXCR was run by TCRdb on the RACE reads, yielding one entry per CDR3 protein. The repertoire includes roughly 120,000 distinct CDR3 sequences, roughly 12% of them detected once, and roughly 1.3% sits in the top ten. Sample: whole blood, taken in connection with sensitization to the hapten diphenylcyclopropenone (DPC). The receptors stem from a woman in her fifties or sixties with alopecia areata. Some clones in this sample may be carry-over from other donors' samples.

This clonotype was recorded at least ten times. The genes are TRBV18 and TRBJ1-1, with 8 bases that match TRBD1. The germline V gene encodes CDR1 KGHSH and CDR2 LQKENI. V lost 6 bases, J lost 1 base, and 4 bases stayed unmatched. CDR3 length: 14 amino acids. The CDR3 nucleotides are TGTGCCAGCTCGCTGGGGACAGGGAACACTGAAGCTTTCTTT. Translating gives CASSLGTGNTEAFF.

The chain carries TRBV7-2 and TRBJ2-7; no clear D. CDR1 is SGHTA, CDR2 FQGNSA, per germline. The CDR3 is 15 amino acids. Trimming removed 0 bases from V and 3 bases from J, with 12 bases in between. The DNA of the CDR3 is TGTGCCAGCAGCTTAGCATCCTCAAACAGCTACGAGCAGTACTTC. It yields the protein CASSLASSNSYEQYF.

This chain connects TRBV10-3 to TRBJ2-7, with a tentative D call TRBD2 (6 bases). Looked up from germline, CDR1 is ENHRY and CDR2 is SYGVKD. V was pared by 0 bases and J by 10 bases, with 16 bases between. CDR3 size: 14 residues. Here the CDR3 reads CAISESSREREQYF. The CDR3 DNA reads TGTGCCATCAGTGAGTCGAGCCGGGAGCGAGAACAGTACTTC.

This clonotype was recorded a few times. The rearrangement uses TRBV29-1 and TRBJ1-1, with TRBD1 matching 7 bases. The junction had 7 bases not matched to a gene; V was cut back by 0 bases and J by 0 bases. Germline assignment: CDR1 SQVTM and CDR2 ANQGSEA. The CDR3 extends over 16 amino acids. CDR3 protein: CSVEEVPTGLNTEAFF. The CDR3 DNA follows: TGCAGCGTTGAAGAAGTCCCGACAGGGCTGAACACTGAAGCTTTCTTT.

The sample holds many counts of this clonotype. The CDR3 bases are TGTGCCAGCAGCTTAGGCTCGGGACAAACCTACGAGCAGTACTTC. Translated: CASSLGSGQTYEQYF. The chain combines TRBV7-9 with TRBJ2-7; TRBD1 is a possible D gene (6 bases). The CDR3 runs to 15 residues. Trimming removed 1 base from V and 2 bases from J, with 12 bases in between. CDR1 is SEHNR and CDR2 is FQNEAQ in the germline V gene (reference sequence).

This clonotype came up many times. The chain uses TRBV11-2 and TRBJ2-7; D may be TRBD1 (5 bases). The V end was cut by 7 bases, the J end by 4 bases, with 20 bases between. Germline V gene lookup returns CDR1 SGHAT and CDR2 FQNNGV. CDR3 length equals 15 residues. The CDR3 DNA reads as TGTGCCAGCAACCTACAGGAAAACCCGGCGTACGAGCAGTACTTC. It yields the protein CASNLQENPAYEQYF.

In this sample, this clonotype turned up many times. The J gene is TRBJ1-1, the V gene TRBV6-2 or TRBV6-3, with 7 bases fitting TRBD1. V shed 8 bases, J shed 3 bases, and the junction held 18 bases outside the gene matches. The CDR3 has 17 amino acids. Germline V gene lookup returns CDR1 MNHEY and CDR2 SVGEGT. CDR3 sequence (DNA): TGTGCCAGCGGGCTTGTCTTGACAGGGAGAGGGGACACTGAAGCTTTCTTT. Translation gives CASGLVLTGRGDTEAFF.

The chain joins TRBV6-6 to TRBJ2-1; 11 bases are shared with TRBD2. V trimming: 4 bases; J trimming: 14 bases; junction bases outside the gene matches: 10. The CDR3 is 14 residues long. CDR1 and CDR2 from the germline V gene are MNHNY and SVGAGI (reference sequence). The DNA of the CDR3 is TGTGCCAGCAGTTTGCCCCAACTAGCGGGAGTTAAGTTCTTC. This sequence encodes CASSLPQLAGVKFF.

V gene TRBV6-5 combines with J gene TRBJ2-2, with D uncertain. The CDR3 is 16 amino acids. Germline CDR1 is MNHEY and CDR2 is SVGAGI. Between the trimmed V and J ends, which lost 0 bases and 0 bases, there was a span of 8 bases. The CDR3 loop is CASSYSSPANTGELFF. The DNA of the CDR3 is TGTGCCAGCAGTTACTCGTCTCCGGCGAACACCGGGGAGCTGTTTTTT.

CDR3 residues: CASSSNSQETQYF. CDR3 nucleotide sequence: TGCGCCAGCAGCTCAAATTCTCAAGAGACCCAGTACTTC. The chain uses TRBV5-1 and TRBJ2-5; D ambiguous. The CDR3 has 13 residues. The V gene's germline CDR1 is SGHRS and CDR2 YFSETQ. The V gene lost 3 bases and the J gene lost 2 bases, with 8 bases spanning the gap.

The gene calls are TRBV5-4 and TRBJ1-2; no definite D call. V gave up 2 bases and J gave up 2 bases, with 10 bases separating them. Germline V CDR1 and CDR2: SGHNT, YYREEE (reference sequence). This CDR3 has 14 residues. DNA of the CDR3: TGTGCCAGCAGCTTCACACAGTCCAACTATGGCTACACCTTC. Protein sequence: CASSFTQSNYGYTF.

This clonotype was seen at least ten times. This chain uses TRBV6-2 or TRBV6-3 with TRBJ1-1; 8 bases line up with TRBD1. The CDR3 is made up of 14 amino acids. Germline assignment: CDR1 MNHEY and CDR2 SVGEGT. Trimming removed 2 bases from V and 11 bases from J; junction bases left unmatched: 10. The CDR3 DNA reads as TGTGCCAGCAGTTACACGTATCGGACAGGGAATGCTTTCTTT. Encoded protein: CASSYTYRTGNAFF.

The rearrangement joins TRBV20-1 to TRBJ2-1, with D perhaps matching TRBD1 or TRBD2 (5 bases each). Deletions cut 3 bases from V and 0 bases from J, with 9 bases between. This CDR3 region has 14 residues. Germline assignment: CDR1 DFQATT and CDR2 SNEGSKA (reference sequence). Here the CDR3 DNA reads TGCAGTGCTAGCGGGGCGAGCTCCTACAATGAGCAGTTCTTC. Its translation: CSASGASSYNEQFF.

This chain uses TRBV18 with TRBJ2-5; D gene unclear. Germline values: CDR1 KGHSH, CDR2 LQKENI. V lost 0 bases and J lost 5, with 7 bases in between. The CDR3 covers 13 residues. The CDR3 spells CASSPPPGETQYF. CDR3 DNA: TGTGCCAGCTCACCACCACCGGGTGAGACCCAGTACTTC.

This clonotype was detected a few times. Here the CDR3 reads CASSLSLSLTDTQYF. In DNA, the CDR3 is TGTGCCAGCAGCTTGAGCCTATCCCTCACAGATACGCAGTATTTT. The chain is built from TRBV7-7 and TRBJ2-3, with D unresolved. The V end was cut by 3 bases, the J end by 2 bases, with 12 bases between. The CDR3 sequence is 15 residues long. The germline V gene has CDR1 SSHAT and CDR2 FNYEAQ (reference sequence). Looking up the rest from reference TRBV7-7 and TRBJ2-3 gives the full variable domain: GAGVSQSPRYKVTKRGQDVTLRCDPISSHATLYWYQQALGQGPEFLTYFNYEAQPDKSGLPSDRFSAERPEGSISTLTIQRTEQRDSAMYRCASSLSLSLTDTQYFGPGTRLTVL.

This clonotype was observed a handful of times. The chain has TRBV5-1 and TRBJ2-7, with D tentatively TRBD1 (6 bases). Trimming pared 2 bases from V and 0 bases from J, leaving 9 bases between. Germline V lookup: CDR1 SGHRS, CDR2 YFSETQ. The CDR3 extends over 14 amino acids. The CDR3 region has the DNA TGCGCCAGCAGCTTCAACAGGGACTCCTACGAGCAGTACTTC. This codes for CASSFNRDSYEQYF.

V is TRBV7-9 and J is TRBJ1-5, with no clear D. The CDR3 is 14 residues long. In germline, CDR1 is SEHNR, CDR2 FQNEAQ (reference sequence). V was clipped by 5 bases and J by 0 bases, with 8 bases between them. CDR3 loop: CASSTTVSNQPQHF. Written as DNA, the CDR3 is TGTGCCAGCAGCACTACAGTTAGCAATCAGCCCCAGCATTTT.

This clonotype was found many times. The chain couples TRBV2 to TRBJ2-2; 10 bases map to TRBD2. The CDR3 is 16 residues long. From germline, CDR1 is SNHLY and CDR2 FYNNEI. The V gene end was trimmed by 0 bases and the J gene end by 5 bases; junction bases not matched to a gene: 3. CDR3 amino acids: CASSEALAGVTGELFF. DNA for the CDR3: TGTGCCAGCAGTGAAGCCCTAGCGGGAGTGACCGGGGAGCTGTTTTTT. The full variable domain, with the rest looked up from reference TRBV2 and TRBJ2-2, is EPEVTQTPSHQVTQMGQEVILRCVPISNHLYFYWYRQILGQKVEFLVSFYNNEISEKSEIFDDQFSVERPDGSNFTLKIRSTKLEDSAMYFCASSEALAGVTGELFFGEGSRLTVL.

In DNA, the CDR3 is TGTGCCAGTAGTATCGGTGGCAGGGGGCGGTCCGGGGCCAACGTCCTGACTTTC. Encoded protein: CASSIGGRGRSGANVLTF. The genes are TRBV19 and TRBJ2-6, with 8 positions matching TRBD1. V gave up 3 bases and J gave up 4 bases; unmatched junction bases: 11. The germline V gene has CDR1 LNHDA and CDR2 SQIVND (reference sequence). This CDR3 region has 18 residues. The full variable domain, rest sourced from reference TRBV19 and TRBJ2-6, is DGGITQSPKYLFRKEGQNVTLSCEQNLNHDAMYWYRQDPGQGLRLIYYSQIVNDFQKGDIAEGYSVSREKKESFPLTVTSAQKNPTAFYLCASSIGGRGRSGANVLTFGAGSRLTVL.